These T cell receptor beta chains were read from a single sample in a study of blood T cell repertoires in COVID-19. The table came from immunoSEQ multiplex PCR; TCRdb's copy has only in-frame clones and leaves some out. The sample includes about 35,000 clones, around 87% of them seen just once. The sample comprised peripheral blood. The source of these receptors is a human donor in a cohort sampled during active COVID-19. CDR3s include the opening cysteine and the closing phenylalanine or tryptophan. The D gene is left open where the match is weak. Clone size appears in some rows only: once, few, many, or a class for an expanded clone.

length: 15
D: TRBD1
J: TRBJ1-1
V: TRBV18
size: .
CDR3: CASSPGTGGSTEAFF
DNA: TGTGCCAGCTCACCCGGGACAGGGGGAAGTACTGAAGCTTTCTTT

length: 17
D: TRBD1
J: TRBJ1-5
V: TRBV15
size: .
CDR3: CATSRITGTASNQPQHF
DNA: TGTGCCACCAGCAGGATCACCGGGACAGCTAGCAATCAGCCCCAGCATTTT

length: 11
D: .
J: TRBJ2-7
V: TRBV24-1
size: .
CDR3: CATSDLYEQYF
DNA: TGTGCCACCAGTGATCTATACGAGCAGTACTTC

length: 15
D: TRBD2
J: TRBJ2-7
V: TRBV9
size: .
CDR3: CASSVVAGGAYEQYF
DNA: TGTGCCAGCAGCGTAGTAGCGGGGGGGGCCTACGAGCAGTACTTC

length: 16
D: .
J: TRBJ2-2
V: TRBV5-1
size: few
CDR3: CASSLAGVFHTGELFF
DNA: TGCGCCAGCAGCTTGGCCGGGGTATTCCACACCGGGGAGCTGTTTTTT

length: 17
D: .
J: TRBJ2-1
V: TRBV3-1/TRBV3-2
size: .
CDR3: CASSQGVGQGIGNEQFF
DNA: TGTGCCAGCAGCCAAGGAGTGGGGCAGGGGATCGGGAATGAGCAGTTCTTC

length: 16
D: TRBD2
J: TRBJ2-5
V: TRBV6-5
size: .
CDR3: CASSYSVAGGQETQYF
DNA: TGTGCCAGCAGTTACTCTGTAGCGGGGGGACAAGAGACCCAGTACTTC

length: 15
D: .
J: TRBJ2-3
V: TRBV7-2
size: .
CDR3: CASSLHQLSTDTQYF
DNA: TGTGCCAGCAGCTTACACCAGTTGAGCACAGATACGCAGTATTTT

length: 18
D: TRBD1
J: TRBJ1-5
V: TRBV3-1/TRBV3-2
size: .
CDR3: CASSQDLWTGGGNQPQHF
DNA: TGTGCCAGCAGCCAAGATTTATGGACAGGGGGCGGCAATCAGCCCCAGCATTTT

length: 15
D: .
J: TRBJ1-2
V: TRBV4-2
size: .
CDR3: CASSVSTGGARGYTF
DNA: TGTGCCAGCAGCGTCTCAACAGGCGGGGCTCGGGGCTACACCTTC

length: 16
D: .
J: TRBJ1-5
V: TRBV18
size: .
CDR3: CASSHAENSNQLPQHF
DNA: TGTGCCAGCTCACACGCCGAAAACAGCAATCAGTTGCCCCAGCATTTT

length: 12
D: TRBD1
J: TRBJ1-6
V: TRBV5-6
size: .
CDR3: CARMDRVTPLHF
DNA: TGTGCCAGGATGGACAGGGTTACACCCCTCCACTTT

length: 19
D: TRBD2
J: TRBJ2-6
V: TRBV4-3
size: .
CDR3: CASSLGAGRAYAGANVLTF
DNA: TGCGCCAGCAGCCTTGGGGCAGGGAGGGCCTACGCTGGGGCCAACGTCCTGACTTTC

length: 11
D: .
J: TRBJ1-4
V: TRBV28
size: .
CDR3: CASSSGDKLFF
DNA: TGTGCCAGCAGTTCAGGGGATAAACTGTTTTTT

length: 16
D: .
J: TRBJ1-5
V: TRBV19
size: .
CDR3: CASSIISGTNNQPQHF
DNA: TGTGCCAGTAGTATAATCTCCGGGACAAATAATCAGCCCCAGCATTTT

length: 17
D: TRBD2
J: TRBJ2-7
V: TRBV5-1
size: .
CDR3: CASSLATSGGPTYEQYF
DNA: TGCGCCAGCAGCCTGGCGACTAGCGGGGGGCCGACCTACGAGCAGTACTTC

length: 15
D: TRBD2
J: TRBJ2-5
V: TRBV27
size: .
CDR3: CASSRASGGQETQYF
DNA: TGTGCCAGCAGTCGAGCTAGCGGGGGCCAAGAGACCCAGTACTTC

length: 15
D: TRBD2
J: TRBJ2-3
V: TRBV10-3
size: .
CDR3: CAINLAGGLTDTQYF
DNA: TGTGCCATCAATCTAGCGGGGGGTCTCACAGATACGCAGTATTTT

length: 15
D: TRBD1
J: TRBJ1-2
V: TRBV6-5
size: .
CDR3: CASRKGGARGNGYTF
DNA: TGTGCCAGCAGAAAAGGCGGGGCCAGGGGGAATGGCTACACCTTC

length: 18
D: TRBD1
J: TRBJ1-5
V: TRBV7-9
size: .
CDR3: CASSSSDRGRYSNQPQHF
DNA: TGTGCCAGCAGCTCCTCGGACAGGGGTCGATATAGCAATCAGCCCCAGCATTTT

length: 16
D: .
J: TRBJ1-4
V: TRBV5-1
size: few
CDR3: CASSLTGTGTNEKLFF
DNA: TGCGCCAGCAGCTTGACAGGGACGGGAACTAATGAAAAACTGTTTTTT

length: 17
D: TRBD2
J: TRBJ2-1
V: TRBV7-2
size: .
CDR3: CASSLELFAGGPNEQFF
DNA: TGTGCCAGCAGCTTAGAGCTTTTCGCGGGGGGCCCCAATGAGCAGTTCTTC

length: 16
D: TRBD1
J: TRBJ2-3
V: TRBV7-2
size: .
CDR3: CASNLQGTIRTDTQYF
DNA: TGTGCCAGCAATCTACAGGGGACCATCCGCACAGATACGCAGTATTTT

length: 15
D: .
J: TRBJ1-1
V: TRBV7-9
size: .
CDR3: CASSFPTTANTEAFF
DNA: TGTGCCAGCAGCTTCCCTACCACAGCGAACACTGAAGCTTTCTTT

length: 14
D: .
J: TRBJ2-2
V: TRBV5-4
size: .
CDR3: CASSNPGLGGELFF
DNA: TGTGCCAGCAGCAACCCAGGTTTGGGCGGGGAGCTGTTTTTT

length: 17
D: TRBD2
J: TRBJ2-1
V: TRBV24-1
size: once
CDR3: CATSDLGASGGFNEQFF
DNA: TGTGCCACCAGTGACCTGGGGGCTAGCGGGGGGTTCAATGAGCAGTTCTTC

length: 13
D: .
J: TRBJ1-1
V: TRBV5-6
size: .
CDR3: CASRPTGNTEAFF
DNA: TGTGCCAGCAGGCCTACAGGGAACACTGAAGCTTTCTTT

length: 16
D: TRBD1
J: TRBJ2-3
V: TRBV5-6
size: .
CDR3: CASSLWTGSSTDTQYF
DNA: TGTGCCAGCAGCTTGTGGACAGGGTCTAGCACAGATACGCAGTATTTT

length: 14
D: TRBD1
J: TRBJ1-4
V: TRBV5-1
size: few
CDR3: CASSSESTGGKLFF
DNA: TGCGCCAGCAGCTCGGAAAGCACAGGGGGAAAACTGTTTTTT

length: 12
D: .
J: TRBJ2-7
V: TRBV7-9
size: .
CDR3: CASSSGDYEQYF
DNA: TGTGCCAGCAGCTCCGGGGACTACGAGCAGTACTTC

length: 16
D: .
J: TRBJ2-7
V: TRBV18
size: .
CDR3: CASSPTAAGSSYEQYF
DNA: TGTGCCAGCTCACCCACCGCGGCGGGAAGCTCCTACGAGCAGTACTTC

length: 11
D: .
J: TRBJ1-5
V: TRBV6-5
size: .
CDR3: CATEGNQPQHF
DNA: TGTGCCACCGAGGGAAATCAGCCCCAGCATTTT

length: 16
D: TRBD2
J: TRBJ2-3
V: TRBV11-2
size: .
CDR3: CASSEGLVGYTDTQYF
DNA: TGTGCCAGCAGCGAGGGACTAGTCGGATACACAGATACGCAGTATTTT

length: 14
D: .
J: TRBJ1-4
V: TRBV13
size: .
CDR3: CASSFQSTNEKLFF
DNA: TGTGCCAGCAGCTTCCAGTCGACTAATGAAAAACTGTTTTTT

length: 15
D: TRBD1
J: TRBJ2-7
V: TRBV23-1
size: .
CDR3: CASSQRQGQRDEQYF
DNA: TGCGCCAGCAGTCAACGACAGGGTCAAAGAGACGAGCAGTACTTC

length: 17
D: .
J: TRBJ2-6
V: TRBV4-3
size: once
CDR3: CASSEVRSGSGANVLTF
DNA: TGCGCCAGCAGCGAGGTGAGGTCGGGCTCTGGGGCCAACGTCCTGACTTTC

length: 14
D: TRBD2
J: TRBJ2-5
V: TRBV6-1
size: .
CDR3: CASSEGLLQETQYF
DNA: TGTGCCAGCAGTGAGGGACTACTACAAGAGACCCAGTACTTC

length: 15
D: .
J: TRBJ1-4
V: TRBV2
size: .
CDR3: CASSESRDSIPKLFF
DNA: TGTGCCAGCAGTGAATCCCGGGATTCTATCCCCAAACTGTTTTTT

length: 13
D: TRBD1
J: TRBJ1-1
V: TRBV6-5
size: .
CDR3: CASSYLRQGEAFF
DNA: TGTGCCAGCAGTTACTTAAGACAGGGGGAAGCTTTCTTT

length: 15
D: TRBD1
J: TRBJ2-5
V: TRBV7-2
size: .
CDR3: CASSLGGQGAETQYF
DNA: TGTGCCAGCAGCTTAGGGGGCCAGGGGGCGGAGACCCAGTACTTC

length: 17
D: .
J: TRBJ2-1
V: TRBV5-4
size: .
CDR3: CASSPNRAGSSYNEQFF
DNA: TGTGCCAGCAGCCCAAATCGTGCGGGGAGTTCCTACAATGAGCAGTTCTTC

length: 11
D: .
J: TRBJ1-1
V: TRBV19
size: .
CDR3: CASSIIGEAFF
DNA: TGTGCCAGTAGTATAATCGGTGAAGCTTTCTTT

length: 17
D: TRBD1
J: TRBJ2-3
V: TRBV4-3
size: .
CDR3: CASSHGQGSGSTDTQYF
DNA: TGCGCCAGCAGCCACGGACAGGGATCGGGAAGCACAGATACGCAGTATTTT

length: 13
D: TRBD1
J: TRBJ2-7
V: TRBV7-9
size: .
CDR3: CASSPGTVYEQYF
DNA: TGTGCCAGCAGCCCGGGGACAGTCTACGAGCAGTACTTC

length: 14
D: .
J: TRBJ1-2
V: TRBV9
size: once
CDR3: CASSGFVIPQGYTF
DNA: TGTGCCAGCAGCGGTTTTGTTATCCCCCAGGGCTACACCTTC

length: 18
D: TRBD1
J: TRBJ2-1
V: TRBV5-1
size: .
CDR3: CASSSNPYGQGGRDEQFF
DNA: TGCGCCAGCAGCTCGAACCCGTATGGACAGGGGGGACGGGATGAGCAGTTCTTC

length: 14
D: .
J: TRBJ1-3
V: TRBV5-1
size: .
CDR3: CASSPRTAMDTIYF
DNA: TGCGCCAGCAGCCCGAGGACAGCTATGGACACCATATATTTT

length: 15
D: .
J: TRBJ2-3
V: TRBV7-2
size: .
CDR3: CASSSQGIGWDTQYF
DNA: TGTGCCAGCAGCTCACAGGGTATAGGGTGGGATACGCAGTATTTT

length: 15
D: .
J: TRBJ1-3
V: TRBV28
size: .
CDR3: CASRPDRNSGNTIYF
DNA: TGTGCCAGCAGACCGGACAGAAACTCTGGAAACACCATATATTTT

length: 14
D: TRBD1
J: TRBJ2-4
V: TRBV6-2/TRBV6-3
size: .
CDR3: CASSPGQGGNIQYF
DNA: TGTGCCAGCAGCCCGGGACAGGGCGGGAACATTCAGTACTTC

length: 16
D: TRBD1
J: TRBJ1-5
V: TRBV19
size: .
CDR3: CASSPGGAARNQPQHF
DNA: TGTGCCAGTAGCCCAGGGGGTGCAGCTCGCAATCAGCCCCAGCATTTT

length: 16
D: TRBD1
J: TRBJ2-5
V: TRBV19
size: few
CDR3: CASSVHRGRGQETQYF
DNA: TGTGCCAGTAGTGTACACAGGGGGCGAGGGCAAGAGACCCAGTACTTC